The 27 T cell receptor beta chains reported below all come from one sample, sequenced in a study of radiotherapy plus CTLA-4 blockade in lung cancer. Only in-frame clones appear in the TCRdb table, and some are missing; sequencing was by immunoSEQ multiplex PCR. The sample holds over 50,000 clones; roughly three quarters are singletons and the top ten take 2.5% to 3.5%. This sample comprised peripheral blood, obtained from a patient treated with radiotherapy plus ipilimumab. The source is a human donor with non-small cell lung cancer who had a partial response to radiotherapy plus ipilimumab.

The chain uses TRBV5-6 and TRBJ1-6, with D perhaps matching TRBD1 (5 bases). V dropped 4 bases and J dropped 7 bases, with 15 bases sitting between them. Germline V lookup: CDR1 SGHDT, CDR2 YYEEEE. This CDR3 comprises 15 residues. The CDR3 region has the DNA TGTGCCAGCAGCGCGAATGTCAGGGTGAATTCACCCCTCCACTTT. Translated: CASSANVRVNSPLHF.

In DNA form, the CDR3 reads TGTGCCAGTAGATCGGGTATAATGGGACAGCGGGACTATGGCTACACCTTC. Translating it yields CASRSGIMGQRDYGYTF. The chain employs TRBV27 and TRBJ1-2; TRBD1 aligns across 7 bases. The CDR3 covers 17 residues. The germline V gene has CDR1 MNHEY and CDR2 SMNVEV (reference sequence). Losses at the gene ends were 9 bases for V and 3 bases for J; bases not matched to a gene: 19.

J is TRBJ1-5 and V is TRBV19, with 8 bases fitting TRBD1. The V and J ends lost 7 bases and 0 bases, in that order; junction bases with no gene match: 2. Germline assignment: CDR1 LNHDA and CDR2 SQIVND (reference sequence). The CDR3 is 14 residues long. CDR3 amino acids: CASIGQGSNQPQHF. The CDR3 nucleotides read TGTGCCAGTATCGGACAGGGTAGCAATCAGCCCCAGCATTTT.

The chain joins TRBV29-1 to TRBJ1-1, with TRBD1 identical over 8 bases. Germline CDR1 and CDR2: SQVTM and ANQGSEA. This CDR3 contains 13 residues. V was pared by 7 bases and J by 3 bases, with 7 bases of the junction left unmatched. The DNA of the CDR3 is TGCAGCGGTGGACAGGGTCGGGACACTGAAGCTTTCTTT. This encodes CSGGQGRDTEAFF.

The rearrangement links TRBV30 to TRBJ1-6; possible D gene TRBD1, 5 bases. V dropped 3 bases and J dropped 7 bases, with 13 bases sitting between them. This CDR3 comprises 14 residues. CDR1 is GTSNPN and CDR2 is SVGIG in the germline V gene (reference sequence). The CDR3 DNA reads TGTGCCTGGAGGCCCGGGACTCGGAATTCACCCCTCCACTTT. Its translation: CAWRPGTRNSPLHF.

This sequence joins TRBV21-1 and TRBJ2-5; whether TRBD2, the table's D call, matches the DNA was not checked. TRBV21-1 is recorded as a pseudogene. The CDR3 spans 19 residues. The CDR3 spells CASIHGGGSGAPPGETQYF. DNA for the CDR3: TGTGCCAGCATCCACGGAGGGGGTAGCGGGGCACCGCCTGGAGAGACCCAGTACTTC.

The chain uses TRBV6-6 and TRBJ1-3; unclear D gene. This CDR3 comprises 14 residues. CDR1 is MNHNY and CDR2 is SVGAGI in the germline V gene (reference sequence). The V and J ends lost 3 bases and 1 base respectively, with 7 bases between them. The CDR3 here is CASSYSRSGNTIYF. The CDR3 coding sequence is TGTGCCAGCAGTTATTCCAGATCTGGAAACACCATATATTTT.

The chain uses TRBV29-1 and TRBJ2-5; TRBD1 agrees at 7 bases. The V gene end was trimmed by 0 bases and the J gene end by 1 base; junction bases not matched to a gene: 8. The CDR3 consists of 16 residues. Germline CDR1 is SQVTM and CDR2 is ANQGSEA. The CDR3 protein is CSVEDGRGNIQETQYF. DNA of the CDR3: TGCAGCGTTGAAGACGGCAGGGGGAATATCCAAGAGACCCAGTACTTC.

This clone appeared a single time. V is TRBV7-9 and J is TRBJ1-2; 11 bases map to TRBD1. Trimming took 5 bases from V and 8 from J; bases not matched to a gene: 10. Germline V lookup: CDR1 SEHNR, CDR2 FQNEAQ (reference sequence). The CDR3 covers 15 residues. Here the CDR3 reads CASSPLGQGAKGYTF. In DNA, the CDR3 is TGTGCCAGCAGCCCCCTCGGACAGGGGGCGAAAGGCTACACCTTC.

This clone has a single count. The chain employs TRBV5-1 and TRBJ1-1; D might be TRBD1 (6 bases). This CDR3 has 14 amino acids. V was clipped by 0 bases and J by 1 base, with 7 bases between them. Germline V lookup: CDR1 SGHRS, CDR2 YFSETQ. The CDR3 reads CASSLAGANTEAFF. Here the CDR3 DNA reads TGCGCCAGCAGCTTGGCAGGGGCGAACACTGAAGCTTTCTTT.

V and J are TRBV9 and TRBJ1-6, with a possible D match to TRBD1 (5 bases). V was cut by 4 bases and J by 7 bases, with 15 bases left in between. The CDR3 totals 15 residues. Germline V lookup: CDR1 SGDLS, CDR2 YYNGEE. The CDR3 spells CASSFSSGDNSPLHF. The DNA for the CDR3 is TGTGCCAGCAGCTTCTCCTCGGGGGACAATTCACCCCTCCACTTT.

The chain couples TRBV6-1 to TRBJ2-7, with 7 positions matching TRBD1. V shed 6 bases, J shed 2 bases, and the junction held 7 bases outside the gene matches. The CDR3 covers 14 residues. Germline loops: CDR1 MNHNS, CDR2 SASEGT. CDR3 sequence: CASRDRVMAYEQYF. The CDR3 nucleotides are TGTGCCAGCAGAGACAGGGTCATGGCCTACGAGCAGTACTTC.

J is TRBJ1-1 and V is TRBV11-2, with 7 bases fitting TRBD1. Trimming cost V 5 bases and J 5 bases; bases outside gene matches: 2. This CDR3 is built from 12 residues. Germline V lookup: CDR1 SGHAT, CDR2 FQNNGV. DNA of the CDR3: TGTGCCAGCAGCCCAGGGGGGACTGAAGCTTTCTTT. Protein sequence: CASSPGGTEAFF.

This chain connects TRBV25-1 to TRBJ2-2; weak D call: TRBD2 (5 bases). This CDR3 has 14 residues. Germline loops: CDR1 MGHDK, CDR2 SYGVNS. Trimming stripped 6 bases from V and 5 bases from J, with 13 bases between. CDR3 in DNA: TGTGCCAGCAGCGCCGGCGGGCTGACCGGGGAGCTGTTTTTT. It yields the protein CASSAGGLTGELFF. The full variable domain, completed using reference TRBV25-1 and TRBJ2-2, is EADIYQTPRYLVIGTGKKITLECSQTMGHDKMYWYQQDPGMELHLIHYSYGVNSTEKGDLSSESTVSRIRTEHFPLTLESARPSHTSQYLCASSAGGLTGELFFGEGSRLTVL.

This clone is a singleton in its sample. The chain employs TRBV19 and TRBJ2-2, with 11 nucleotides matching TRBD2. The CDR3 covers 17 residues. V shed 5 bases, J shed 1 base, and the junction held 6 bases outside the gene matches. Germline V gene sequence: CDR1 LNHDA, CDR2 SQIVND (reference sequence). Written as DNA, the CDR3 is TGTGCCAGTAGTTCAGTAGCGGGGGGGATGAACACCGGGGAGCTGTTTTTT. Amino acids: CASSSVAGGMNTGELFF.

The CDR3 nucleotides are TGTGCCAGCAGTTTGTTCGGGGGCGAGCAGTACTTC. This sequence encodes CASSLFGGEQYF. The chain has TRBV28 and TRBJ2-7; maybe TRBD2 (6 bases). CDR1 is MDHEN, CDR2 SYDVKM, per germline. The CDR3 is 12 amino acids. With 3 bases removed from V and 6 bases from J, the gap between germline ends came to 9 bases.

CDR3 residues: CASSLRPPSRGSEAFF. Written as DNA, the CDR3 is TGTGCCAGCAGCCTCAGACCCCCCTCCAGGGGGTCTGAAGCTTTCTTT. V gene TRBV7-3 combines with J gene TRBJ1-1; TRBD1 matches 7 bases. J gave up 6 bases and V 5 bases, and 15 bases lay outside the gene matches. The CDR3 is made up of 16 amino acids. CDR1 and CDR2 (germline): SGHTA, FQGTGA.

The gene calls are TRBV19 and TRBJ2-5, with a possible D match to TRBD1 (6 bases). V dropped 8 bases and J dropped 5 bases, with 15 bases sitting between them. CDR3 length: 13 amino acids. Per germline, CDR1 LNHDA and CDR2 SQIVND (reference sequence). CDR3 sequence (DNA): TGTGCCAGTGCACAGGGTTCCGGGGAGACCCAGTACTTC. Translating it yields CASAQGSGETQYF.

The chain couples TRBV6-1 to TRBJ2-5, with D unresolved. Germline CDR1 and CDR2: MNHNS and SASEGT. V shed 4 bases and J shed 2 bases, with 8 bases lying between them. The CDR3 has 13 residues. CDR3 in DNA: TGTGCCAGCAGTGGGCAGTCACAAGAGACCCAGTACTTC. Translation gives CASSGQSQETQYF.

This clone was detected once. V and J are TRBV4-1 and TRBJ2-1; TRBD1 might be the D (6 bases). The germline V gene encodes CDR1 MGHRA and CDR2 YSYEKL. The CDR3 spans 15 residues. V dropped 1 base and J dropped 2 bases, with 9 bases sitting between them. CDR3 DNA sequence: TGCGCCAGCAGCCAAGCAGAGGGGGCCTACAATGAGCAGTTCTTC. Translating it yields CASSQAEGAYNEQFF.

This clone is deemed medium-sized. The CDR3: CASSYSSGGKLFF. The CDR3 DNA reads TGTGCCAGCAGTTACTCAAGCGGGGGAAAACTGTTTTTT. The chain combines TRBV6-5 with TRBJ1-4; possibly TRBD1 for D (5 bases). Trimming cost V 0 bases and J 10 bases, with 9 bases left between them. Germline CDR1 and CDR2: MNHEY and SVGAGI. The CDR3 totals 13 residues.

The chain uses TRBV7-2 and TRBJ2-1, with TRBD2 matching over 8 bases. The germline CDR1 and CDR2 sequences are SGHTA and FQGNSA. The ends lost 5 bases at V and 4 bases at J; junction bases unmatched: 7. This CDR3 is built from 15 residues. CDR3 region: CASSHLGGDYNEQFF. CDR3 DNA: TGTGCCAGCAGCCACCTCGGGGGGGATTACAATGAGCAGTTCTTC.

This chain links TRBV10-2 with TRBJ1-1; 9 bases are shared with TRBD1. The ends lost 7 bases at V and 3 bases at J; junction bases unmatched: 9. The CDR3 sequence is 15 residues long. CDR1 WSHSY and CDR2 SAAADI come from the germline V gene. The CDR3 DNA is TGCGCCAGCATTATCGGGACAGGGAGGGACACTGAAGCTTTCTTT. Translating it yields CASIIGTGRDTEAFF.

The gene calls are TRBV6-1 and TRBJ1-1; D remains unclear. This CDR3 comprises 12 residues. V was shortened by 1 base and J by 7 bases, with 7 bases between the two germline ends. CDR1 is MNHNS and CDR2 is SASEGT in the germline V gene. The chain's CDR3 is CASSEGTIEAFF. CDR3 nucleotides: TGTGCCAGCAGTGAAGGGACTATTGAAGCTTTCTTT.

The V and J genes are TRBV12-2 and TRBJ2-1; whether TRBD2, the table's D call, matches the DNA was not checked. TRBV12-2 is described as a pseudogene. The CDR3 sequence is 15 residues long. Here the CDR3 DNA reads TGTGCAAGTCGCTTAAGGGCGGGGGGGCAAAATGAGCAGTTCTTC. Translation: CASRLRAGGQNEQFF.

This clone was detected a few times. The chain joins TRBV6-5 to TRBJ1-1; no reliable D call. The ends were cut back, 2 bases at V and 1 base at J, with 8 bases in the middle. Per germline, CDR1 MNHEY and CDR2 SVGAGI. The CDR3 sequence is 14 residues long. DNA for the CDR3: TGTGCCAGCAGTTACGGGCAGACGAACACTGAAGCTTTCTTT. It yields the protein CASSYGQTNTEAFF.

This chain uses TRBV30 with TRBJ2-1; 7 nucleotides match TRBD2. The V gene end was trimmed by 4 bases and the J gene end by 0 bases; junction bases not matched to a gene: 9. Germline V gene data show CDR1 as GTSNPN and CDR2 as SVGIG (reference sequence). This CDR3 region has 16 residues. CDR3 sequence: CAWIRLAPSSYNEQFF. The CDR3, as DNA: TGTGCCTGGATTAGACTAGCCCCTAGCTCCTACAATGAGCAGTTCTTC.